This is a list of T cell receptor beta chains from one sample in a study of Ad26.COV2.S vaccination and SARS-CoV-2 variants. The data were produced by immunoSEQ multiplex PCR, yet TCRdb's version contains in-frame clones alone and is incomplete. The sample holds just over 350,000 clones; roughly 81% are singletons and the top ten take 3.3%. The specimen comprised peripheral blood, sampled in a trial of Ad26.COV2.S vaccine versus placebo. These TCRs come from a person aged 18-65 years who received the Ad26.COV2.S COVID-19 vaccine or a placebo. CDR3s include the opening cysteine and the closing phenylalanine or tryptophan. The D gene is left open where the match is weak. Size values are once, few and many counts, or a class for expanded clones, and some rows have none.

j_call d_call v_call clone_size cdr3_aa cdr3_nt
TRBJ2-7 NA TRBV5-4 NA CASSKDKISYEQYF TGTGCCAGCAGCAAGGACAAAATCTCCTACGAGCAGTACTTC
TRBJ2-3 TRBD2 TRBV6-5 NA CASSRGADTQYF TGTGCCAGCAGCCGGGGGGCAGATACGCAGTATTTT
TRBJ1-2 TRBD1 TRBV9 NA CASSVGLGTGAGYGYTF TGTGCCAGCAGCGTGGGTCTTGGGACAGGGGCAGGGTATGGCTACACCTTC
TRBJ2-1 NA TRBV24-1 NA CATSDRQGNEQFF TGTGCCACCAGTGATAGGCAGGGAAATGAGCAGTTCTTC
TRBJ1-1 NA TRBV25-1 NA CASSESPGRRDEAFF TGTGCCAGCAGTGAATCGCCAGGGAGGAGGGATGAAGCTTTCTTT
TRBJ2-5 TRBD2 TRBV5-1 NA CASSLSGGQETQYF TGCGCCAGCAGCTTGTCGGGGGGACAAGAGACCCAGTACTTC
TRBJ1-6 NA TRBV19 NA CASSNGKNSPLHF TGTGCCAGTAGTAACGGGAAAAATTCACCCCTCCACTTT
TRBJ1-5 TRBD1 TRBV3-1/TRBV3-2 few CASSHGQGDQPQHF TGTGCCAGCAGCCACGGACAGGGTGATCAGCCCCAGCATTTT
TRBJ1-4 NA TRBV5-1 few CASSYRPINEKLFF TGCGCCAGCAGCTATAGACCGATTAATGAAAAACTGTTTTTT
TRBJ1-3 NA TRBV2 NA CASSEVAGNTIYF TGTGCCAGCAGTGAAGTTGCGGGAAACACCATATATTTT
TRBJ2-7 TRBD2 TRBV27 NA CASSDLAGGLSRWEQYF TGTGCCAGCAGTGACCTAGCGGGAGGGCTAAGCCGATGGGAGCAGTACTTC
TRBJ2-2 TRBD2 TRBV11-3 NA CASSLVGGAEDGELFF TGTGCCAGCAGCTTAGTCGGGGGGGCGGAGGACGGGGAGCTGTTTTTT
TRBJ2-5 NA TRBV6-1 NA CASSEGYGQNQETQYF TGTGCCAGCAGTGAAGGCTACGGGCAGAACCAAGAGACCCAGTACTTC
TRBJ1-5 NA TRBV6-1 NA CASSDRLGSNQPQHF TGTGCCAGCAGTGATAGATTAGGATCGAATCAGCCCCAGCATTTT
TRBJ2-7 NA TRBV4-1 NA CASSPTPARVSYEQYF TGCGCCAGCAGCCCAACGCCAGCCCGAGTCTCCTACGAGCAGTACTTC
TRBJ1-2 TRBD1 TRBV19 NA CASSGQGYGYTF TGTGCCAGTAGTGGACAGGGGTATGGCTACACCTTC
TRBJ2-2 NA TRBV5-1 NA CASSKEWDNTGELFF TGCGCCAGCAGTAAGGAGTGGGACAACACCGGGGAGCTGTTTTTT
TRBJ2-1 NA TRBV7-2 NA CASSYRFPHYNEQFF TGTGCCAGCAGCTACCGGTTTCCACACTACAATGAGCAGTTCTTC
TRBJ1-2 NA TRBV27 NA CASSPRAGGYTF TGTGCCAGCAGTCCCCGGGCGGGAGGCTACACCTTC
TRBJ2-3 NA TRBV5-6 NA CASSRGTFGVVTQYF TGTGCCAGCAGCCGAGGGACTTTCGGTGTGGTTACGCAGTATTTT
TRBJ1-1 NA TRBV30 NA CAWSPLREDTEAFF TGTGCCTGGAGTCCTCTCAGGGAGGACACTGAAGCTTTCTTT
TRBJ1-2 NA TRBV4-1 NA CASSQVVVNYGYTF TGCGCCAGCAGCCAAGTTGTGGTTAACTATGGCTACACCTTC
TRBJ2-7 NA TRBV3-1/TRBV3-2 medium-sized CASSQDSSARYVLEQYF TGTGCCAGCAGCCAAGATTCAAGTGCCCGCTACGTGCTCGAGCAGTACTTC
TRBJ1-4 NA TRBV12-3/TRBV12-4 NA CASSLGPEKLFF TGTGCCAGCAGTTTAGGGCCTGAAAAACTGTTTTTT
TRBJ2-1 NA TRBV6-2/TRBV6-3 NA CASSLRRGSDEQFF TGTGCCAGCAGTTTACGCAGGGGTAGCGATGAGCAGTTCTTC
TRBJ2-6 NA TRBV21-1 NA CASYRGGYSGANVLTF TGTGCCAGTTACCGGGGCGGCTACTCTGGGGCCAACGTCCTGACTTTC
TRBJ2-1 TRBD2 TRBV3-1/TRBV3-2 NA CASSQGGLAGGRGEQFF TGTGCCAGCAGCCAAGGGGGACTAGCGGGAGGAAGAGGTGAGCAGTTCTTC
TRBJ2-2 NA TRBV7-7 NA CASSPDRPNTGELFF TGTGCTAGCAGCCCCGACAGACCGAACACCGGGGAGCTGTTTTTT
TRBJ1-4 NA TRBV5-5 NA CASSFSGAEKLFF TGTGCCAGCAGCTTTTCCGGGGCTGAAAAACTGTTTTTT
TRBJ2-3 TRBD2 TRBV5-1 once CASSVRDYTDTQYF TGCGCCAGCAGCGTCCGGGACTACACAGATACGCAGTATTTT
TRBJ2-5 TRBD2 TRBV7-6 few CASSEVAGGSFQETQYF TGTGCCAGCAGCGAAGTGGCTGGCGGGAGTTTCCAAGAGACCCAGTACTTC
TRBJ1-2 NA TRBV2 few CASTEHHPDYGYTF TGTGCCAGCACCGAGCACCATCCGGACTATGGCTACACCTTC
TRBJ2-1 TRBD2 TRBV5-4 NA CASTRRGGDNEQFF TGTGCCAGCACCCGGCGCGGGGGAGACAATGAGCAGTTCTTC
TRBJ2-1 NA TRBV6-1 NA CASSKASPDGEQFF TGTGCCAGCAGTAAGGCTAGCCCTGACGGTGAGCAGTTCTTC
TRBJ1-1 NA TRBV6-1 NA CASSEVPTGNTEAFF TGTGCCAGCAGTGAAGTACCGACAGGGAACACTGAAGCTTTCTTT
TRBJ2-4 NA TRBV27 NA CASRSLKNIQYF TGTGCCAGCCGATCACTCAAAAACATTCAGTACTTC
TRBJ1-5 NA TRBV29-1 NA CSAARDSNQPQHF TGCAGCGCCGCCAGGGATAGCAATCAGCCCCAGCATTTT
TRBJ2-1 NA TRBV7-2 NA CASSLHGASVQQFF TGTGCCAGCAGCTTACACGGGGCAAGCGTTCAGCAGTTCTTC
TRBJ1-4 NA TRBV2 NA CASRDRAINEKLFF TGTGCCAGCAGGGACCGGGCCATTAATGAAAAACTGTTTTTT
TRBJ2-1 TRBD2 TRBV27 NA CASSFTGTSGFNEQFF TGTGCCAGCAGCTTTACCGGGACTAGCGGGTTCAATGAGCAGTTCTTC
TRBJ2-1 TRBD2 TRBV30 NA CAWSGGLAGILQFF TGTGCCTGGAGTGGGGGACTAGCGGGGATTCTTCAGTTCTTC
TRBJ1-6 NA TRBV27 NA CASGFARSNSPLHF TGTGCCAGCGGGTTCGCAAGGTCGAATTCACCCCTCCACTTT
TRBJ2-7 NA TRBV19 NA CASSLAYEQYF TGTGCCAGTAGTCTGGCCTACGAGCAGTACTTC
TRBJ2-6 TRBD1 TRBV7-8 NA CASSFGGTGASGANVLTF TGTGCCAGCAGCTTCGGCGGGACAGGAGCTTCTGGGGCCAACGTCCTGACTTTC
TRBJ1-1 NA TRBV6-1 NA CASSGRYGNTEAFF TGTGCCAGCAGTGGACGGTACGGGAACACTGAAGCTTTCTTT
TRBJ1-2 NA TRBV30 NA CAWSLAGTSYGYTF TGTGCCTGGAGCCTCGCCGGGACCTCCTATGGCTACACCTTC
TRBJ2-7 NA TRBV30 NA CAWSEGVEQYF TGTGCCTGGAGTGAAGGAGTCGAGCAGTACTTC
TRBJ2-1 TRBD2 TRBV2 NA CASSEVGLAGGSYNEQFF TGTGCCAGCAGTGAAGTAGGACTAGCGGGAGGATCCTACAATGAGCAGTTCTTC
TRBJ1-1 TRBD1 TRBV7-2 NA CASSPRADRANTEAFF TGTGCCAGCAGCCCCCGAGCGGACAGGGCGAACACTGAAGCTTTCTTT
TRBJ2-3 NA TRBV9 NA CASSVFSLGSDTQYF TGTGCCAGCAGCGTCTTCTCGTTGGGTTCAGATACGCAGTATTTT
TRBJ2-5 NA TRBV6-5 NA CARGTPLGDQYF TGTGCCCGCGGGACCCCTCTGGGTGACCAGTACTTC
TRBJ1-1 NA TRBV3-1/TRBV3-2 NA CASSQSRGNTEAFF TGTGCCAGCAGCCAAAGCAGGGGGAACACTGAAGCTTTCTTT
TRBJ2-7 NA TRBV7-2 NA CASSPHGSSYEQYF TGTGCCAGCAGCCCCCACGGGAGCTCCTACGAGCAGTACTTC
TRBJ1-5 TRBD1 TRBV6-2/TRBV6-3 NA CASSYILSGTDNQPQHF TGTGCCAGCAGTTACATATTATCCGGGACAGATAATCAGCCCCAGCATTTT
TRBJ2-7 NA TRBV7-2 NA CASSFFGVGLGEQYF TGTGCCAGCAGCTTCTTTGGAGTGGGCCTAGGCGAGCAGTACTTC